This T cell receptor beta chain was recovered during a study of CD8 T cells in acute hepatitis C reinfection. Across the whole study: Sequences come from NS3-1073-specific CD8+ T cells, during acute infection and after clearance.

Some clones are missing from TCRdb's copy, which holds only in-frame ones; the method was immunoSEQ multiplex PCR. The table records about 38,000 clones, approximately 85% of them present only once. V dropped 3 bases and J dropped 2 bases, with 11 bases sitting between them. The CDR3 has 15 residues. Germline V gene lookup returns CDR1 LNHDA and CDR2 SQIVND (reference sequence). As to this clone: Its matching antigen is unknown.

General observations from the study: CDR3 sequences shared with other epitopes were rare. One of thirteen outcome-independent public clonotypes used V04-02/J02-02.

The time point was: naive CD8 control sorted from an acute-time-point sample. The sequence was obtained from a woman between 18 and 29 years old who spontaneously cleared hepatitis C infection. The source material was naive CD8+ T cells from PBMCs. This chain uses TRBV19 with TRBJ1-5; D is ambiguous. The CDR3 reads CASSMDSGRNQPQHF. The CDR3, as DNA: TGTGCCAGTAGTATGGATTCTGGTCGCAATCAGCCCCAGCATTTT.